The text below deals with one T cell receptor beta chain. The antigen is unknown. Germline lookup yields CDR1 SEHNR and CDR2 FQNEAQ (reference sequence). The CDR3 is made up of 14 amino acids. Trimming shortened V by 4 bases and J by 0 bases, and 10 bases separated the two germline ends. Produced via immunoSEQ multiplex PCR; TCRdb's table is partial and in-frame only. The sample holds roughly 90,000 clones, approximately 94% seen once. The donors belonged to the approximately 120-subject validation cohort, separate from the 666-subject first cohort. The data belong to a study of cytomegalovirus exposure and HLA in healthy donors. Study results and limitations: For most TCR sequences rarity was the rule, although some public TCRs occurred in many donors. A later analysis found first-cohort TCR clusters tended to co-occur in the 100 to 150 validation repertoires. TCR beta chains numbering about 160 were designated cytomegalovirus-associated.

The chain links TRBV7-9 to TRBJ2-7; TRBD1 might be the D (6 bases). The sample taken for sequencing was PBMCs. The TCR originated in a woman between 25 and 40 years old in good health and CMV-seropositive. In DNA form, the CDR3 reads TGTGCCAGCAGCTCGGACAGTCACTCCTACGAGCAGTACTTC. Amino acid sequence: CASSSDSHSYEQYF.